One sample yielded the 18 T cell receptor beta chains listed below, sequenced in a study of OX40 agonist ivuxolimab in advanced cancers. The assay was immunoSEQ multiplex PCR, and TCRdb's table has in-frame clones only and misses some. The sample yields fewer than 65,000 clones, roughly 88% seen once. Sequencing was performed on CD4+ or CD8+ T cells sorted from blood, taken in a trial of the OX40 agonist ivuxolimab. The receptors were gathered from an adult with an advanced solid tumor such as melanoma, head and neck, liver or kidney cancer.

The CDR3 DNA follows: TGTGCCAGCAGCCCGAAGGGGACCGGGGAGCTGTTTTTT. It specifies CASSPKGTGELFF. The rearrangement links TRBV6-6 to TRBJ2-2; a weak D match, TRBD1 (5 bases). Germline V gene lookup returns CDR1 MNHNY and CDR2 SVGAGI (reference sequence). The CDR3 is 13 residues long. Between the trimmed V and J ends, which lost 6 bases and 5 bases, there was a span of 10 bases.

The J gene is TRBJ1-5, the V gene TRBV21-1; TRBD1 reflects the table's D call only, with no check against the DNA. TRBV21-1 is recorded as a pseudogene. The CDR3 is 17 amino acids. CDR3 DNA: TGTGCCAGCAGCAAAGAGGGGTGTCGAGGACCCAATCAGCCCCAGCATTTT. This gives the protein CASSKEGCRGPNQPQHF.

This clone has just one count. V is TRBV28 and J is TRBJ2-2; D gene uncertain. CDR3 length equals 13 residues. Trimming shortened V by 2 bases and J by 4 bases, and 5 bases separated the two germline ends. Germline CDR1 MDHEN, CDR2 SYDVKM. CDR3 sequence: CASSLLSTGELFF. Here the CDR3 DNA reads TGTGCCAGCAGTTTACTAAGCACCGGGGAGCTGTTTTTT.

This chain links TRBV5-8 with TRBJ1-3, with TRBD1 matching over 9 bases. Unmatched junction bases numbered 8, after V lost 4 bases and J lost 0 bases. The germline gives CDR1 SGHTS, CDR2 YDEGEE. This CDR3 region has 17 residues. The CDR3 loop reads CASSDWTGVTSGNTIYF. The CDR3 nucleotides are TGTGCCAGCAGCGACTGGACAGGGGTCACCTCTGGAAACACCATATATTTT.

The V gene is TRBV29-1, the J gene TRBJ1-3; D is perhaps TRBD1 (6 bases). CDR3 length: 15 amino acids. Germline V gene lookup returns CDR1 SQVTM and CDR2 ANQGSEA. Trimming removed 8 bases at V and 4 bases at J, with 21 bases between. CDR3 sequence: CSPQVAGARGNTIYF. In DNA form, the CDR3 reads TGCAGCCCCCAGGTCGCGGGGGCGCGGGGAAACACCATATATTTT.

The V gene is TRBV18, the J gene TRBJ2-5; 8 positions agree with TRBD1. Germline CDR1 is KGHSH and CDR2 is LQKENI. The J segment lost 2 bases and the V segment lost 5 bases, leaving 4 bases of the junction unmatched. The CDR3 has 14 amino acids. This chain's CDR3 is CASSKTGGQETQYF. CDR3 DNA sequence: TGTGCCAGCTCAAAAACAGGGGGACAAGAGACCCAGTACTTC.

The J gene is TRBJ1-2, the V gene TRBV6-1, with 8 nucleotides matching TRBD1. CDR3 length: 13 amino acids. V trimming: 6 bases; J trimming: 4 bases; junction bases outside the gene matches: 4. CDR1 MNHNS and CDR2 SASEGT come from the germline V gene. CDR3 amino acids: CASRPGQAYGYTF. The CDR3 nucleotides are TGTGCCAGCAGGCCGGGACAGGCCTATGGCTACACCTTC.

This chain joins TRBV7-6 and TRBJ1-5; D is perhaps TRBD1 (6 bases). Trimming pared 5 bases from V and 7 bases from J, leaving 15 bases between. CDR3 length equals 14 residues. Per germline, CDR1 SGHVS and CDR2 FNYEAQ. DNA of the CDR3: TGTGCCAGCAGCGCCCAGGGGTCTTGGCAGCCCCAGCATTTT. This codes for CASSAQGSWQPQHF.

This chain connects TRBV27 to TRBJ2-1, with 16 bases matching TRBD2. Germline V gene data show CDR1 as MNHEY and CDR2 as SMNVEV (reference sequence). J was trimmed by 2 bases and V by 0 bases; bases with no gene match: 1. The CDR3 extends over 18 amino acids. In nucleotides, the CDR3 is TGTGCCAGCAGTTTATCGGGGACTAGCGGGAGGGCCTACAATGAGCAGTTCTTC. Encoded protein: CASSLSGTSGRAYNEQFF.

The chain recombines TRBV6-6 with TRBJ2-5; 7 nucleotides match TRBD2. This CDR3 spans 13 amino acids. Germline lookup yields CDR1 MNHNY and CDR2 SVGAGI (reference sequence). V dropped 6 bases and J dropped 5; count of bases not matched to a gene: 6. CDR3 bases: TGTGCCAGCAGAAGCGGGGTGGGGGAGACCCAGTACTTC. This codes for CASRSGVGETQYF.

The rearrangement links TRBV2 to TRBJ1-4; 9 bases align to TRBD1. This CDR3 is 16 amino acids long. Germline V gene data show CDR1 as SNHLY and CDR2 as FYNNEI. J was trimmed by 8 bases and V by 2 bases; bases with no gene match: 9. The chain's CDR3 is CASSERGTGKSEKLFF. The CDR3 region has the DNA TGTGCCAGCAGTGAAAGGGGGACAGGGAAGTCGGAAAAACTGTTTTTT.

J is TRBJ1-2 and V is TRBV5-1, with 8 bases identical to TRBD1. This CDR3 is built from 15 residues. Germline CDR1 is SGHRS and CDR2 is YFSETQ. V lost 0 bases and J lost 5; bases outside the gene matches: 6. In DNA form, the CDR3 reads TGCGCCAGCAGCTTGGCCCGACAGGGGTATTATGGCTACACCTTC. This codes for CASSLARQGYYGYTF.

This rearrangement joins TRBV2 to TRBJ1-5; TRBD1 matches at 8 bases. V was clipped by 6 bases and J by 6 bases; unmatched bases: 7. Germline loops: CDR1 SNHLY, CDR2 FYNNEI. The CDR3 consists of 14 residues. The CDR3 DNA reads as TGTGCCAGCAGCGCAGGGGGCGGAGGTCAGCCCCAGCATTTT. Translated: CASSAGGGGQPQHF.

V gene TRBV19 combines with J gene TRBJ1-2, with D uncertain. Germline-derived CDR1 and CDR2 are LNHDA and SQIVND (reference sequence). There are 15 residues in the CDR3. V was pared by 0 bases and J by 7 bases, with 15 bases between. CDR3 loop: CASSIDLRPLTGYTF. The CDR3 nucleotides read TGTGCCAGTAGTATAGATCTTCGCCCCCTCACTGGCTACACCTTC. Based on the CDR3 plus reference TRBV19 and TRBJ1-2, the full variable domain is DGGITQSPKYLFRKEGQNVTLSCEQNLNHDAMYWYRQDPGQGLRLIYYSQIVNDFQKGDIAEGYSVSREKKESFPLTVTSAQKNPTAFYLCASSIDLRPLTGYTFGSGTRLTVV.

The chain carries TRBV28 and TRBJ2-5; TRBD2 is a possible D gene (5 bases). Between the trimmed V and J ends, which lost 5 bases and 2 bases, there was a span of 15 bases. The CDR3 runs 15 residues. The germline V gene encodes CDR1 MDHEN and CDR2 SYDVKM. CDR3 loop: CASSPRGTPQETQYF. The CDR3 DNA is TGTGCCAGCAGTCCTCGGGGAACCCCTCAAGAGACCCAGTACTTC.

This sequence joins TRBV7-3 and TRBJ2-2; D assignment may be TRBD1 or TRBD2 (5 bases each). This CDR3 is built from 15 residues. The V and J ends lost 4 bases and 6 bases respectively, with 15 bases between them. Germline values: CDR1 SGHTA, CDR2 FQGTGA. In nucleotides, the CDR3 is TGTGCCAGCAGCTCATTTGGGGGAAGGCCCGGGGAGCTGTTTTTT. This codes for CASSSFGGRPGELFF.

The chain combines TRBV19 with TRBJ1-2, with D perhaps matching TRBD1 (6 bases). This CDR3 contains 14 residues. Germline CDR1 is LNHDA and CDR2 is SQIVND (reference sequence). V dropped 1 base and J dropped 2 bases, with 8 bases sitting between them. For the CDR3, the DNA is TGTGCCAGTAGTATAGCTGGGACAAACTATGGCTACACCTTC. Translated, it gives CASSIAGTNYGYTF.

The V and J genes are TRBV7-2 and TRBJ2-7; the match to TRBD2 covers 9 bases. The germline V gene encodes CDR1 SGHTA and CDR2 FQGNSA. V shed 1 base, J shed 5 bases, and the junction held 12 bases outside the gene matches. The CDR3 runs 17 residues. CDR3 sequence reads: CASSLGLRAGGLDEQYF. As DNA, the CDR3 is TGTGCCAGCAGCTTAGGACTGAGGGCGGGAGGGTTGGACGAGCAGTACTTC. Drawing the rest from reference TRBV7-2 and TRBJ2-7, the complete variable domain is GAGVSQSPSNKVTEKGKDVELRCDPISGHTALYWYRQSLGQGLEFLIYFQGNSAPDKSGLPSDRFSAERTGGSVSTLTIQRTQQEDSAVYLCASSLGLRAGGLDEQYFGPGTRLTVT.